Listed below are T cell receptor beta chains from one sample, sequenced in a study of cytomegalovirus exposure and HLA in healthy donors. Generated by immunoSEQ multiplex PCR, the TCRdb table keeps only in-frame clones and is missing some. The top ten clones hold approximately 2.1% of a sample with under 150,000 clones, roughly 90% of them seen once. The sample was PBMCs. Every receptor here comes from a woman between 18 and 30 years old in good health and CMV-seronegative. Both conserved end residues are part of each CDR3. Part of the rows lack a size; the others show once, few, many or a class for expanded clones.

J gene: TRBJ1-2; clone size: NA; V gene: TRBV2; CDR3 protein: CASSEDRGYGYTF
J gene: TRBJ2-1; clone size: NA; V gene: TRBV7-7; CDR3 protein: CASSAGDRDNEQFF
J gene: TRBJ1-1; clone size: once; V gene: TRBV7-8; CDR3 protein: CASSLRVAARGQGRTEAFF
J gene: TRBJ2-2; clone size: NA; V gene: TRBV19; CDR3 protein: CASSIGVDTGELFF
J gene: TRBJ2-7; clone size: NA; V gene: TRBV4-1; CDR3 protein: CASSQAGIDRYYEQYF
J gene: TRBJ2-7; clone size: once; V gene: TRBV5-1; CDR3 protein: CASSLGGGTYEQYF
J gene: TRBJ2-6; clone size: NA; V gene: TRBV6-1; CDR3 protein: CATTGGGTGANVLTF
J gene: TRBJ2-3; clone size: NA; V gene: TRBV7-2; CDR3 protein: CASSLYTSGTSTDTQYF
J gene: TRBJ2-2; clone size: NA; V gene: TRBV6-5; CDR3 protein: CASSYSGDTYTGELFF
J gene: TRBJ2-7; clone size: NA; V gene: TRBV5-4; CDR3 protein: CASSDQLRVPEQYF
J gene: TRBJ1-2; clone size: NA; V gene: TRBV14; CDR3 protein: CASSQDGRSYGYTF
J gene: TRBJ2-1; clone size: once; V gene: TRBV6-4; CDR3 protein: CASSQGSYNEQFF
J gene: TRBJ1-6; clone size: few; V gene: TRBV5-6; CDR3 protein: CASSHGTGEMNF
J gene: TRBJ1-3; clone size: NA; V gene: TRBV9; CDR3 protein: CASSVGGDKGNTIYF
J gene: TRBJ1-1; clone size: NA; V gene: TRBV18; CDR3 protein: CASSPTTGTVNTEAFF
J gene: TRBJ2-1; clone size: NA; V gene: TRBV30; CDR3 protein: CAWRQGRLWVDEQFF
J gene: TRBJ2-2; clone size: NA; V gene: TRBV11-3; CDR3 protein: CASSSTGELFF
J gene: TRBJ2-1; clone size: NA; V gene: TRBV20-1; CDR3 protein: CSVSSGEQFF
J gene: TRBJ2-7; clone size: few; V gene: TRBV5-6; CDR3 protein: CASSYKGQDYEQYF
J gene: TRBJ2-1; clone size: NA; V gene: TRBV4-2; CDR3 protein: CASSHTLAGLDNEQFF
J gene: TRBJ2-5; clone size: NA; V gene: TRBV5-8; CDR3 protein: CASSFGTSGSQETQYF
J gene: TRBJ2-1; clone size: few; V gene: TRBV9; CDR3 protein: CASQYGGEQFF
J gene: TRBJ1-3; clone size: NA; V gene: TRBV18; CDR3 protein: CASSPDSRSGNTIYF
J gene: TRBJ1-5; clone size: NA; V gene: TRBV2; CDR3 protein: CASSEGTGYQPQHF
J gene: TRBJ2-5; clone size: NA; V gene: TRBV5-1; CDR3 protein: CASSPPTSGGSETQYF
J gene: TRBJ1-2; clone size: NA; V gene: TRBV20-1; CDR3 protein: CSASRDDGYTF
J gene: TRBJ2-5; clone size: NA; V gene: TRBV5-1; CDR3 protein: CASSPTSGPETQYF
J gene: TRBJ2-4; clone size: NA; V gene: TRBV7-9; CDR3 protein: CASSSTHDRPNIQYF
J gene: TRBJ1-6; clone size: NA; V gene: TRBV11-2; CDR3 protein: CASRTLGGNSPLHF
J gene: TRBJ1-5; clone size: NA; V gene: TRBV28; CDR3 protein: CASRTLGTAVNQPQHF
J gene: TRBJ2-5; clone size: once; V gene: TRBV7-9; CDR3 protein: CASSGSGRGETQYF
J gene: TRBJ2-3; clone size: NA; V gene: TRBV4-2; CDR3 protein: CASSQEGGSPLDTQYF
J gene: TRBJ1-1; clone size: NA; V gene: TRBV28; CDR3 protein: CASSGDRALMNTEAFF
J gene: TRBJ1-1; clone size: NA; V gene: TRBV2; CDR3 protein: CASRRGLLLNTEAFF
J gene: TRBJ2-1; clone size: NA; V gene: TRBV7-8; CDR3 protein: CASSLARVVAGDSYEQFF
J gene: TRBJ1-3; clone size: NA; V gene: TRBV18; CDR3 protein: CASSPKTGTSSGNTIYF
J gene: TRBJ2-1; clone size: NA; V gene: TRBV27; CDR3 protein: CASSAGTGGYDEQFF
J gene: TRBJ2-5; clone size: NA; V gene: TRBV10-3; CDR3 protein: CAISGQVQETQYF
J gene: TRBJ2-7; clone size: NA; V gene: TRBV5-1; CDR3 protein: CASSLAPSTSGGAREQYF
J gene: TRBJ2-7; clone size: NA; V gene: TRBV10-3; CDR3 protein: CAISGRTGTQDGEQYF
J gene: TRBJ2-7; clone size: NA; V gene: TRBV9; CDR3 protein: CASSAGTSGGQYF
J gene: TRBJ2-1; clone size: NA; V gene: TRBV6-5; CDR3 protein: CASSIVNEQFF
J gene: TRBJ2-3; clone size: NA; V gene: TRBV27; CDR3 protein: CASSPLRVSGRTLRDTQYF
J gene: TRBJ2-2; clone size: NA; V gene: TRBV5-1; CDR3 protein: CASSLRDGEASTGELFF
J gene: TRBJ1-2; clone size: NA; V gene: TRBV5-4; CDR3 protein: CASSSPAGVRGYTF
J gene: TRBJ2-6; clone size: NA; V gene: TRBV9; CDR3 protein: CASSVLRTDSGANVLTF
J gene: TRBJ2-5; clone size: NA; V gene: TRBV4-3; CDR3 protein: CASSQVGLAEEWYQETQYF
J gene: TRBJ1-2; clone size: NA; V gene: TRBV5-6; CDR3 protein: CASSQGNYGYTF
J gene: TRBJ2-1; clone size: NA; V gene: TRBV14; CDR3 protein: CASSQARGGGRANEQFF
J gene: TRBJ1-5; clone size: NA; V gene: TRBV6-6; CDR3 protein: CASSNSNQPQHF
J gene: TRBJ2-1; clone size: NA; V gene: TRBV9; CDR3 protein: CASSARIGSGGPSYNEQFF
J gene: TRBJ2-7; clone size: NA; V gene: TRBV30; CDR3 protein: CAWGKGDRDSYEQYF
J gene: TRBJ2-2; clone size: once; V gene: TRBV5-1; CDR3 protein: CASSLGDRDGTGELFF
J gene: TRBJ1-1; clone size: once; V gene: TRBV9; CDR3 protein: CASSLGRGESTEAFF
J gene: TRBJ2-3; clone size: NA; V gene: TRBV18; CDR3 protein: CASSQYVAGTSTDTQYF
J gene: TRBJ1-2; clone size: NA; V gene: TRBV18; CDR3 protein: CASSPGQGYGYTF
J gene: TRBJ1-4; clone size: NA; V gene: TRBV28; CDR3 protein: CASRPPGQPKLFF
J gene: TRBJ2-2; clone size: NA; V gene: TRBV19; CDR3 protein: CASSGAGKTNTGELFF
J gene: TRBJ2-2; clone size: NA; V gene: TRBV28; CDR3 protein: CASSLPIAGGPNTGELFF